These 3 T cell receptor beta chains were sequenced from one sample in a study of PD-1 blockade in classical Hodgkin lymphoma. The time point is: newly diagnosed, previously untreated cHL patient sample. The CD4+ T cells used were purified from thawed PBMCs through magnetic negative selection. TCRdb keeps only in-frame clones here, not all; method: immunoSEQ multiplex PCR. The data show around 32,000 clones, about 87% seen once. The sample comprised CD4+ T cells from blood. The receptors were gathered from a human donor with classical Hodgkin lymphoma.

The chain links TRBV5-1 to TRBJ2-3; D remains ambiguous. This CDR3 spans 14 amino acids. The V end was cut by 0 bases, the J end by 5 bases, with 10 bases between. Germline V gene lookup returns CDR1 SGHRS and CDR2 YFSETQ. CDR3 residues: CASSLGVTEDTQYF. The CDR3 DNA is TGCGCCAGCAGCTTGGGGGTGACGGAAGATACGCAGTATTTT.

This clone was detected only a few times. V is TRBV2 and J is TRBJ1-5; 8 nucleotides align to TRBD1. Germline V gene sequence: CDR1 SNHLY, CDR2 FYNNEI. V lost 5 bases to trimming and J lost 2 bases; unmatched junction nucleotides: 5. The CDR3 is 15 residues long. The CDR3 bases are TGTGCCAGCAGTTCCGGACAGGGCGGCAATCAGCCCCAGCATTTT. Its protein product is CASSSGQGGNQPQHF.

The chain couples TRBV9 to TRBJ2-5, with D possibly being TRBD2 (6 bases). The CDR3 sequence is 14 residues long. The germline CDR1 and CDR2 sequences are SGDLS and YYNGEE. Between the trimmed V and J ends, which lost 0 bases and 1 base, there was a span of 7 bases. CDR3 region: CASSVGTTQETQYF. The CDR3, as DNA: TGTGCCAGCAGCGTAGGGACTACCCAAGAGACCCAGTACTTC.